The following is a T cell receptor (beta chain) sequence with its context. The sample originates from a study of blood T cell repertoires in COVID-19. The repertoire was sequenced with immunoSEQ multiplex PCR; TCRdb's copy has only in-frame clones and lacks some. The table lists a few hundred thousand clones, approximately 86% of them singletons. Sample: peripheral blood. This TCR derives from a woman in her 70s with active or convalescent COVID-19.

Here the CDR3 reads CASSSDSYSNQPQHF. CDR3 bases: TGTGCCAGCAGTTCCGACAGTTATAGCAATCAGCCCCAGCATTTT. This chain connects TRBV6-5 to TRBJ1-5; the D gene is possibly TRBD1 (5 bases). The V gene's germline CDR1 is MNHEY and CDR2 SVGAGI. The CDR3 totals 15 residues. Trimming left V 4 bases short and J 0 bases short, with 10 bases between.